This T cell receptor (beta chain) comes out of a study of T cells in Graves' hyperthyroidism and ophthalmopathy. Ten or more counts support this clonotype. Pregnant or lactating patients were excluded, as were those with uncontrolled infection or other autoimmune disease. The CDR3 extends over 16 amino acids. V lost 2 bases and J lost 7; bases outside the gene matches: 7. Germline V gives CDR1 MNHEY, CDR2 SVGAGI. TCR beta CDR3 region amplification was performed from RNA transcripts. First-round RT-PCR with HTBI primers amplified the TCR CDR3 region. MiXCR was run by TCRdb on the multiplex PCR reads, yielding one entry per CDR3 protein. The sample lists tens of thousands of distinct CDR3 sequences; roughly 49% were seen once.

V and J are TRBV6-5 and TRBJ2-7; 14 bases match TRBD2. The clonotype originates from a woman between 50 and 59 years old with Graves' hyperthyroidism. The sample consisted of peripheral blood or thyroid tissue (not recorded which). The CDR3 spells CASSYGTSGSIREQYF. CDR3 coding DNA: TGTGCCAGCAGTTACGGGACTAGCGGGAGTATTAGGGAGCAGTACTTC.